The text below deals with one T cell receptor beta chain. Its antigen is still unknown. This record belongs to a study of blood T cells in healthy people across ages. Study-level results: Per-million-T-cell TCR beta diversity fell roughly linearly with age.

A J-beta primer mix and a sample-barcoded 5' primer were used in a second PCR of about 6 to 12 cycles. Using its own MiXCR run on the 5' RACE reads, TCRdb lists one record per CDR3 protein. Among 1.5 million to 2 million distinct CDR3 sequences listed, 35% to 50% were seen once. J was trimmed by 3 bases and V by 1 base; bases with no gene match: 1. The CDR3 runs 14 residues. Germline-derived CDR1 and CDR2 are SGHTA and FQGNSA. The chain couples TRBV7-2 to TRBJ1-2, with 8 nucleotides matching TRBD1. Sequencing input: blood. The sequence came from a human donor in good health. CDR3 amino acids: CASSLETGDYGYTF. The CDR3 DNA sequence: TGTGCCAGCAGCTTAGAGACAGGGGACTATGGCTACACCTTC.